What follows are 10 T cell receptor beta chains derived from one specimen sequenced in a study of beta chain features in type 1 diabetes. General observations from the study: Shortening of TCRB CDR3s, moderate but significant, appeared in all four CD4+ subsets of Type 1 diabetes patients.

Their recognized antigens are unknown. TCRB transcripts that were expressed got sequenced, as all of the isolated RNA had been reverse transcribed. Data came from immunoSEQ multiplex PCR; TCRdb stores just in-frame clones and leaves some out. The repertoire consists of around 110,000 clones, with about 15% occurring once and the leading ten covering about 2.5%. The sequenced sample consisted of central memory CD4+ T cells from blood. These receptors were taken from a man aged 25 to 40 with type 1 diabetes.

This clone was picked up a small number of times. The rearrangement joins TRBV7-9 to TRBJ2-1; no clear D. Looked up from germline, CDR1 is SEHNR and CDR2 is FQNEAQ (reference sequence). This CDR3 is 11 amino acids long. The V gene lost 4 bases and the J gene lost 12 bases, with 10 bases spanning the gap. For the CDR3, the DNA is TGTGCCAGCAGCTCCTTTTTAGTGCAGTTCTTC. It translates to CASSSFLVQFF.

This sequence joins TRBV10-3 and TRBJ2-3; 13 bases are shared with TRBD2. Germline V gives CDR1 ENHRY, CDR2 SYGVKD. The CDR3 contains 15 residues. Losses at the gene ends were 6 bases for V and 1 base for J; bases not matched to a gene: 1. The CDR3 DNA is TGTGCCATCAGCGGACTAGCGGGGGGCACAGATACGCAGTATTTT. Translation gives CAISGLAGGTDTQYF.

The chain joins TRBV19 to TRBJ2-1; D is ambiguous. V lost 3 bases and J lost 0, with 12 bases in between. The germline gives CDR1 LNHDA, CDR2 SQIVND (reference sequence). The CDR3 runs 16 residues. This CDR3 is CASSIFSQSSYNEQFF. Written as DNA, the CDR3 is TGTGCCAGTAGTATTTTCAGTCAGTCCTCCTACAATGAGCAGTTCTTC.

This clone has only a few counts. The chain carries TRBV9 and TRBJ1-3, with unresolved D. Germline assignment: CDR1 SGDLS and CDR2 YYNGEE. V lost 6 bases, J lost 0 bases, and 10 bases lay in between. The CDR3 is 14 amino acids. CDR3 residues: CASTGPYSGNTIYF. CDR3 DNA: TGTGCCAGCACGGGCCCATACTCTGGAAACACCATATATTTT. Drawing the rest from reference TRBV9 and TRBJ1-3, the complete variable domain is DSGVTQTPKHLITATGQRVTLRCSPRSGDLSVYWYQQSLDQGLQFLIQYYNGEERAKGNILERFSAQQFPDLHSELNLSSLELGDSALYFCASTGPYSGNTIYFGEGSWLTVV.

The gene calls are TRBV5-1 and TRBJ2-7, with D hard to call. V shed 1 base and J shed 1 base, with 9 bases lying between them. Germline V gene lookup returns CDR1 SGHRS and CDR2 YFSETQ. CDR3 length: 14 amino acids. The chain's CDR3 is CASSLSSESYEQYF. CDR3 coding DNA: TGCGCCAGCAGCTTGAGCTCGGAGTCCTACGAGCAGTACTTC. Variable domain in full (rest from reference TRBV5-1 and TRBJ2-7): KAGVTQTPRYLIKTRGQQVTLSCSPISGHRSVSWYQQTPGQGLQFLFEYFSETQRNKGNFPGRFSGRQFSNSRSEMNVSTLELGDSALYLCASSLSSESYEQYFGPGTRLTVT.

By sample fraction, this clone is medium-sized (0.01 to 0.1%). This chain uses TRBV19 with TRBJ1-2, with D perhaps TRBD1 (5 bases). The CDR3 length is 13 residues. The V end was cut by 3 bases, the J end by 8 bases, with 13 bases between. Germline CDR1 reads LNHDA; CDR2 reads SQIVND (reference sequence). The CDR3 spells CASSIAGLNGYTF. DNA for the CDR3: TGTGCCAGTAGTATCGCAGGGCTGAACGGCTACACCTTC.

This clone was observed many times. The chain's CDR3 is CASSRASGSDTQYF. For the CDR3, the DNA is TGTGCCAGCTCACGGGCTAGCGGCTCAGATACGCAGTATTTT. The chain combines TRBV18 with TRBJ2-3; 7 positions match TRBD2. From germline, CDR1 is KGHSH and CDR2 LQKENI. The CDR3 is made up of 14 amino acids. V trimming: 4 bases; J trimming: 4 bases; junction bases outside the gene matches: 5.

This clone was counted only a few times. The gene calls are TRBV11-1 and TRBJ2-3; 8 bases are a match to TRBD1. J gave up 3 bases and V 4 bases, and 3 bases lay outside the gene matches. Germline V gene data show CDR1 as SGHAT and CDR2 as FQDESV (reference sequence). The CDR3 is 14 residues long. CDR3 sequence: CASSSWTGTDTQYF. The DNA for the CDR3 is TGTGCCAGCAGCTCCTGGACAGGGACAGATACGCAGTATTTT.

This clone was counted once. This rearrangement joins TRBV7-9 to TRBJ1-4, with a possible D match to TRBD1 (5 bases). The CDR3 runs 16 residues. Germline V gene data show CDR1 as SEHNR and CDR2 as FQNEAQ (reference sequence). Trimming pared 2 bases from V and 1 base from J, leaving 11 bases between. CDR3 region: CASSLPDGGTNEKLFF. CDR3 nucleotide sequence: TGTGCCAGCAGCTTACCGGACGGGGGAACTAATGAAAAACTGTTTTTT.

This clone was seen a few times. The chain couples TRBV6-5 to TRBJ1-2; D is ambiguous. The CDR3 is made up of 15 amino acids. Trimming took off 6 bases at V and 1 base at J, with 15 bases between the two ends. In germline, CDR1 is MNHEY, CDR2 SVGAGI. As DNA, the CDR3 is TGTGCCAGCAGCGAACAGCGCCGATTTAACTATGGCTACACCTTC. This sequence encodes CASSEQRRFNYGYTF.